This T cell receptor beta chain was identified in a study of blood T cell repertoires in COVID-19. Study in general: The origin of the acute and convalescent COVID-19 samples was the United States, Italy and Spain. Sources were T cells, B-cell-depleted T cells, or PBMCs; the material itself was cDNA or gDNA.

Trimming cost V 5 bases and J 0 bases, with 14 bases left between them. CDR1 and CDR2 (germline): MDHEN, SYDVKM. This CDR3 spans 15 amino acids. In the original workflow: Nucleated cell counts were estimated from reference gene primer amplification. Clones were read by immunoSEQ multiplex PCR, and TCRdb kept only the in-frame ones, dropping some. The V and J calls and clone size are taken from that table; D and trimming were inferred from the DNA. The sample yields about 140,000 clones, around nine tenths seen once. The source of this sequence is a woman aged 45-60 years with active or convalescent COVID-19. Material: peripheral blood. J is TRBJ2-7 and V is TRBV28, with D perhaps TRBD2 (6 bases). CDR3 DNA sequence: TGTGCCAGCAGTCCTCCGGCGGGGAGCTCCTACGAGCAGTACTTC. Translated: CASSPPAGSSYEQYF.